The 2 T cell receptor beta chains presented below share a single source sample, sequenced in a study of CD8+CD57+ T cells in acquired aplastic anemia. Genomic DNA constituted the template upon which TCR beta VDJ and CDR3 profiling was performed. TCRdb passed the reads through MiXCR, listing each CDR3 protein once. In the table there are 150,000 to 180,000 distinct CDR3 sequences, about 48% of which are singletons. Patients chosen for sequencing had CD8+CD57+ cells that had expanded, as shown by flow cytometry. Specimen: sorted CD4+, CD8+, or CD8+CD57+ T cells (not recorded which) from PBMCs. The receptor source for this set is a human donor with aplastic anemia.

This chain uses TRBV7-9 with TRBJ2-7; D gene unclear. The better agreement between TRBJ2-5 and the DNA end casts doubt on the J call. CDR1 and CDR2 from the germline V gene are SEHNR and FQNEAQ (reference sequence). The CDR3 length is 12 residues. The CDR3 nucleotides are TGTGCCAGCAGCTCGCCAAGTGGGACCCAGTACTTC. As protein: CASSSPSGTQYF.

This clonotype was seen repeatedly, ten times or more. The rearrangement uses TRBV4-2 and TRBJ2-1, with a possible D match to TRBD2 (6 bases). The CDR3 runs to 16 residues. The V end was cut by 3 bases, the J end by 8 bases, with 20 bases between. Germline values: CDR1 LGHNA, CDR2 YNFKEQ. CDR3 DNA: TGTGCCAGCAGCCAGGAGACTAGTCGTCTCGGAGATGAGCAGTTCTTC. Amino acids: CASSQETSRLGDEQFF.